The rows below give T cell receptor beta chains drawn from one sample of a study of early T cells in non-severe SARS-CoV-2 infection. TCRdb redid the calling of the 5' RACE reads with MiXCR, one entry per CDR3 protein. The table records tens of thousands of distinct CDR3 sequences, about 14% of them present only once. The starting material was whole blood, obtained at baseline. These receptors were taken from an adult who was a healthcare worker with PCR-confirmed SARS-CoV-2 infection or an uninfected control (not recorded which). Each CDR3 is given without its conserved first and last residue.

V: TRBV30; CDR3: AWSQAVSNQPQH
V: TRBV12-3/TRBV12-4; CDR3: ASSQQVTTGELF
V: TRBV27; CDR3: ASSDRGPVDTQY
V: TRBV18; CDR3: ASSPLGITNTGELF
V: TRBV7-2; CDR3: ASSSLAKNIQY
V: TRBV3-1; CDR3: ASRSTGTEQY
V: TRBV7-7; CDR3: ASSRSGNNEQF
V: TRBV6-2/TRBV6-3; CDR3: ASTPDRRSYKQY
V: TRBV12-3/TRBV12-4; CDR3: ASSSPAGRLRNTEAF
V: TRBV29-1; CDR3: SVEDEQAYEQY
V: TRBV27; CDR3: ASSRGFADTQY
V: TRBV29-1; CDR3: SVGATQGEQY
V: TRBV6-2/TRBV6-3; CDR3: ASRVGQAPDTQY
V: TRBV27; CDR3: ASSSTRVRNSPLH
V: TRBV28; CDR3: ASRPDRVYTEAF
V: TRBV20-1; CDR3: SARDSPPEQF
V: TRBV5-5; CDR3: ASSMDKNYGYT
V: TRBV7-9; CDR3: ASSTSEGETQY
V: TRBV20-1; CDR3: SARVGGVDYGYT
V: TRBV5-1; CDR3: ASSTRPNTDTQY
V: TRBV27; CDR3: ASSSPSGSSYEQY
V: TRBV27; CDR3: ASSWTGNYGYT
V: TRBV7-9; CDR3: AILTGRNTEAF
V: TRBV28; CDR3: ASSFLAGESSNTGELF
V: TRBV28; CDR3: ASSPWVRTENTGELF
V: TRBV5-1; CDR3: ASSDRVPWETQY
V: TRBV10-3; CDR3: AIGETPESQTQY